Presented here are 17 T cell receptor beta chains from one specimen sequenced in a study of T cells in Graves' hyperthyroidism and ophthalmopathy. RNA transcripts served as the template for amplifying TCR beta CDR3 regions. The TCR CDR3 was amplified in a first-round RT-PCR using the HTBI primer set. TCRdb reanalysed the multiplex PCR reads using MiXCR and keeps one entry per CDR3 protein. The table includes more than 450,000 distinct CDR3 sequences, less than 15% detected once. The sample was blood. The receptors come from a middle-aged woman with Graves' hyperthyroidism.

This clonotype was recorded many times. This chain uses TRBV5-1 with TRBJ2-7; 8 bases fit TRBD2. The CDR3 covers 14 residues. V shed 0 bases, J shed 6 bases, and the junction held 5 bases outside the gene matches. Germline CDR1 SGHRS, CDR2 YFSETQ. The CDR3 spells CASSLGVAGREQYF. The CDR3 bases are TGCGCCAGCAGCTTGGGGGTAGCGGGACGCGAGCAGTACTTC.

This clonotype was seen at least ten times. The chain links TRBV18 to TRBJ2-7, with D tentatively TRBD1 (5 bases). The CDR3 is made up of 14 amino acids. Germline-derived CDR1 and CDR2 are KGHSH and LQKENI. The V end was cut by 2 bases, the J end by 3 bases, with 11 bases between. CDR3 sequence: CASSPRGLNYEQYF. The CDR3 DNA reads TGTGCCAGCTCACCAAGGGGTCTTAACTACGAGCAGTACTTC.

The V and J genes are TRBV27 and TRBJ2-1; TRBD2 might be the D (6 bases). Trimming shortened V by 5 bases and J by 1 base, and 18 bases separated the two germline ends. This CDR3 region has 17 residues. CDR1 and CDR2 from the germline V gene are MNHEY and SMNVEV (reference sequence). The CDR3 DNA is TGTGCCAGCAGTATTACGTGGCGGGACCAATCCTACAATGAGCAGTTCTTC. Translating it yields CASSITWRDQSYNEQFF.

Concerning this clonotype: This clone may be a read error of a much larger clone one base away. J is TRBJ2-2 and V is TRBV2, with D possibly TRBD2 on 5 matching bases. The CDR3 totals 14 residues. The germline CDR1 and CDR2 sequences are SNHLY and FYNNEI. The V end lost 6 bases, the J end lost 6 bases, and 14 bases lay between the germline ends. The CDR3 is CASRWLEGAGELFF. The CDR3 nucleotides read TGTGCCAGCAGGTGGCTAGAGGGCGCCGGGGAGCTGTTTTTT. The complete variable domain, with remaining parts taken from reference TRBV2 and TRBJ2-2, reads EPEVTQTPSHQVTQMGQEVILRCVPISNHLYFYWYRQILGQKVEFLVSFYNNEISEKSEIFDDQFSVERPDGSNFTLKIRSTKLEDSAMYFCASRWLEGAGELFFGEGSRLTVL.

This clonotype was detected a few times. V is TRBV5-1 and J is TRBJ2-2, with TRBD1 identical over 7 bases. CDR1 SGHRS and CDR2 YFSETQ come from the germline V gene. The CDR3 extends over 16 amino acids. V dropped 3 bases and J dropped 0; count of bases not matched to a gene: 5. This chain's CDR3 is CASSSGTATNTGELFF. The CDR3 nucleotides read TGCGCCAGCAGCTCCGGGACAGCAACGAACACCGGGGAGCTGTTTTTT. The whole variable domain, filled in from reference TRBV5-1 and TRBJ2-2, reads KAGVTQTPRYLIKTRGQQVTLSCSPISGHRSVSWYQQTPGQGLQFLFEYFSETQRNKGNFPGRFSGRQFSNSRSEMNVSTLELGDSALYLCASSSGTATNTGELFFGEGSRLTVL.

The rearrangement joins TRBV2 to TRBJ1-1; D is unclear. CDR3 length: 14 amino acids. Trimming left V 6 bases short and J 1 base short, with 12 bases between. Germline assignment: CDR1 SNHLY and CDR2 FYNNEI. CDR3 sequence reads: CASRYPGKNTEAFF. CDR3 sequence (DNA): TGTGCCAGCAGATACCCCGGAAAGAACACTGAAGCTTTCTTT.

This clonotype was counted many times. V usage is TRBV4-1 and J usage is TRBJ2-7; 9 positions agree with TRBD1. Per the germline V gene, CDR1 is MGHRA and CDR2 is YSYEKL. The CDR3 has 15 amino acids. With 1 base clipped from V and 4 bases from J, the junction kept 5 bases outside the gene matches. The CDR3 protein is CASSQVRDRAYEQYF. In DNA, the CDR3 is TGCGCCAGCAGCCAAGTCCGGGACAGGGCTTACGAGCAGTACTTC.

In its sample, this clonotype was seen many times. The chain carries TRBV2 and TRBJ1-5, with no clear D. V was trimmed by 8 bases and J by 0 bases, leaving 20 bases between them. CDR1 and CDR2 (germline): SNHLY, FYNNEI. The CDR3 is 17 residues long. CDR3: CASSSGLPPYSNQPQHF. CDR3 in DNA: TGTGCCAGCTCCTCGGGCCTACCCCCGTATAGCAATCAGCCCCAGCATTTT. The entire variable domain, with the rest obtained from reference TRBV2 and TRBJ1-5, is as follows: EPEVTQTPSHQVTQMGQEVILRCVPISNHLYFYWYRQILGQKVEFLVSFYNNEISEKSEIFDDQFSVERPDGSNFTLKIRSTKLEDSAMYFCASSSGLPPYSNQPQHFGDGTRLSIL.

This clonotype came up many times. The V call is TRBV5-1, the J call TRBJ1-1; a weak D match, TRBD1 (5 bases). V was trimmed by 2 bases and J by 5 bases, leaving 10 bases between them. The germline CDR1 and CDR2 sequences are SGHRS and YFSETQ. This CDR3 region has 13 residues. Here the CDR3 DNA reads TGCGCCAGCAGCTTATTGGGGGAAACTGAAGCTTTCTTT. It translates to CASSLLGETEAFF.

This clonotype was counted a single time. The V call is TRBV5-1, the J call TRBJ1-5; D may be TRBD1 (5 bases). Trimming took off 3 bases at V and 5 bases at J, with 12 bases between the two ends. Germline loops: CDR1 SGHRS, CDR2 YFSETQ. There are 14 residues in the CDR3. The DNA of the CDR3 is TGCGCCAGCAGCTACGGGACGCAGGATCAGCCCCAGCATTTT. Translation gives CASSYGTQDQPQHF.

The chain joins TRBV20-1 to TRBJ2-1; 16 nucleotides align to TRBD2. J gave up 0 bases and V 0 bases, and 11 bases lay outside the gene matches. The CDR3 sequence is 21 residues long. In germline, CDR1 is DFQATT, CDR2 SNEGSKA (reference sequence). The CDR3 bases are TGCAGTGCTAGAGATTATCTCTCGGGACTAGCGGGAGGGAGCTCCTACAATGAGCAGTTCTTC. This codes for CSARDYLSGLAGGSSYNEQFF.

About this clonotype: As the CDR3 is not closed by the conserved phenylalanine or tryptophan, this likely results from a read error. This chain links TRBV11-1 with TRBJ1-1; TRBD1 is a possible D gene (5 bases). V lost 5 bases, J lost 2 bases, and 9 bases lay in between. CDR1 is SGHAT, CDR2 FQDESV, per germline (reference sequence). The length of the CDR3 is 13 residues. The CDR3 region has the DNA TGTGCCAGCAGCCTGGGGGGAAACACTGAAGCTTTCCTT. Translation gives CASSLGGNTEAFL.

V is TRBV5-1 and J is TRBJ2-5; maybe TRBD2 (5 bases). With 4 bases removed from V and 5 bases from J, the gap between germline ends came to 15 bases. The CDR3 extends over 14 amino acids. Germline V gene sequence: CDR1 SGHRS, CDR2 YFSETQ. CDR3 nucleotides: TGCGCCAGCAGCGCGGAAACGGGGTTTGAGACCCAGTACTTC. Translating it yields CASSAETGFETQYF.

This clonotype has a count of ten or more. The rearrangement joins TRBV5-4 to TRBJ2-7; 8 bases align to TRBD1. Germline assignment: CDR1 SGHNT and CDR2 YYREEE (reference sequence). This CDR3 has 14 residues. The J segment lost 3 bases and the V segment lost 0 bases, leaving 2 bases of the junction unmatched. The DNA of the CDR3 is TGTGCCAGCAGCTTGGATGGGACAGGCTACGAGCAGTACTTC. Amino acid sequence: CASSLDGTGYEQYF.

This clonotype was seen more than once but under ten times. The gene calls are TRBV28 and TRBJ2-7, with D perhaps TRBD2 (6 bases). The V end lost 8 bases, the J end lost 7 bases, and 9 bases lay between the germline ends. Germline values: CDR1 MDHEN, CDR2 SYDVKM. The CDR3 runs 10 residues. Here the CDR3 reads CASYGGEQYF. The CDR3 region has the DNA TGTGCCAGCTATGGGGGGGAGCAGTACTTC.

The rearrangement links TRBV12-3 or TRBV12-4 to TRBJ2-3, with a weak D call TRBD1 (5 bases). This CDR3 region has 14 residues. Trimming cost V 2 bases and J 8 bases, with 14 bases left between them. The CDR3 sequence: CASSLQGSTPTQYF. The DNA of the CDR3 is TGTGCCAGCAGTTTACAGGGCAGCACACCTACGCAGTATTTT.

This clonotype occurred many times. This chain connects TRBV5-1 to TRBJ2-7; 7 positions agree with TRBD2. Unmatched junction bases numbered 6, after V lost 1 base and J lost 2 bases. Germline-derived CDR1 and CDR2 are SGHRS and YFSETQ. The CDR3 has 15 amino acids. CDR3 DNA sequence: TGCGCCAGCAGCTTGAACGCGGGAGAGACCTACGAGCAGTACTTC. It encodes CASSLNAGETYEQYF.